These 14 T cell receptor beta chains were sequenced from one sample in a study of blood T cell repertoires in COVID-19. The assay was immunoSEQ multiplex PCR, and TCRdb's table has in-frame clones only and misses some. The profile shows some 97,000 clones, 90% of them singletons. Input material: peripheral blood. The receptors here all came from a man aged 60 to 69 with acute or convalescent COVID-19.

This clone occurred once. The genes are TRBV5-5 and TRBJ2-7; 10 bases agree with TRBD2. Germline V gene lookup returns CDR1 SGHKS and CDR2 YYEKEE (reference sequence). After removal of 0 bases from V and 7 bases from J, the junction contained 13 bases not matched to a gene. This CDR3 region has 17 residues. The CDR3 DNA follows: TGTGCCAGCAGCTTGGCCCTTCTAGCGGGGGCGCCCCAGGAGCAGTACGTC. It translates to CASSLALLAGAPQEQYV.

The rearrangement joins TRBV19 to TRBJ1-2, with 7 nucleotides matching TRBD1. Trimming removed 5 bases from V and 0 bases from J; junction bases left unmatched: 9. This CDR3 has 16 amino acids. The V gene's germline CDR1 is LNHDA and CDR2 SQIVND (reference sequence). For the CDR3, the DNA is TGTGCCAGTAGTTGGGGACAGATCGATTCTAACTATGGCTACACCTTC. Encoded protein: CASSWGQIDSNYGYTF. Drawing the rest from reference TRBV19 and TRBJ1-2, the complete variable domain is DGGITQSPKYLFRKEGQNVTLSCEQNLNHDAMYWYRQDPGQGLRLIYYSQIVNDFQKGDIAEGYSVSREKKESFPLTVTSAQKNPTAFYLCASSWGQIDSNYGYTFGSGTRLTVV.

This clone showed up just once. The chain joins TRBV6-5 to TRBJ1-2; 7 positions match TRBD1. V lost 0 bases, J lost 2 bases, and 6 bases stayed unmatched. From germline, CDR1 is MNHEY and CDR2 SVGAGI. The CDR3 totals 16 residues. CDR3 amino acids: CASSYSTGVRNYGYTF. CDR3 sequence (DNA): TGTGCCAGCAGTTACTCAACAGGGGTGCGCAACTATGGCTACACCTTC.

The chain couples TRBV7-9 to TRBJ1-5; TRBD1 is a possible D gene (5 bases). The CDR3 consists of 14 residues. V lost 1 base to trimming and J lost 6 bases, with 10 bases between them. Germline V CDR1 and CDR2: SEHNR, FQNEAQ (reference sequence). The DNA for the CDR3 is TGTGCCAGCAGCTTAGAGGGGTTGGGTCAGCCCCAGCATTTT. Its protein product is CASSLEGLGQPQHF.

The gene calls are TRBV9 and TRBJ1-2, with D perhaps TRBD1 (5 bases). V was cut by 0 bases and J by 4 bases, with 13 bases left in between. The CDR3 contains 15 residues. The germline V gene has CDR1 SGDLS and CDR2 YYNGEE. This CDR3 reads CASSVAAGRGYGYTF. The CDR3 DNA reads as TGTGCCAGCAGCGTAGCCGCAGGGAGGGGCTATGGCTACACCTTC.

As concerns this clone: The sample carries other DNA sequences with the same CDR3. The rearrangement joins TRBV19 to TRBJ1-1; 9 bases are shared with TRBD1. CDR1 is LNHDA and CDR2 is SQIVND in the germline V gene (reference sequence). This CDR3 has 13 amino acids. The V and J ends lost 6 bases and 5 bases, in that order; junction bases with no gene match: 4. The DNA for the CDR3 is TGTGCCAGTAGCCTCGGACAGGGGACTGAAGCTTTCTTT. Protein sequence: CASSLGQGTEAFF. Using reference TRBV19 and TRBJ1-1 for the parts outside the CDR3, the full variable domain is DGGITQSPKYLFRKEGQNVTLSCEQNLNHDAMYWYRQDPGQGLRLIYYSQIVNDFQKGDIAEGYSVSREKKESFPLTVTSAQKNPTAFYLCASSLGQGTEAFFGQGTRLTVV.

The V and J genes are TRBV5-1 and TRBJ1-3; D gene ambiguous. CDR3 length equals 16 residues. The germline V gene encodes CDR1 SGHRS and CDR2 YFSETQ. Deletions cut 1 base from V and 0 bases from J, with 11 bases between. CDR3 bases: TGCGCCAGCAGCTTGTCGGGAGGGAGCTCTGGAAACACCATATATTTT. Translation gives CASSLSGGSSGNTIYF.

The V and J genes are TRBV25-1 and TRBJ2-3; possible D gene TRBD2, 6 bases. The V gene's germline CDR1 is MGHDK and CDR2 SYGVNS. V was trimmed by 8 bases and J by 1 base, leaving 10 bases between them. CDR3 length: 13 residues. The DNA for the CDR3 is TGTGCCAGCGGAGGGGCTCGCACAGATACGCAGTATTTT. It is translated as CASGGARTDTQYF.

The chain joins TRBV6-1 to TRBJ1-2; D not certain. Trimming took 0 bases from V and 2 from J, leaving 10 bases between them. The CDR3 spans 15 residues. Germline loops: CDR1 MNHNS, CDR2 SASEGT. The CDR3 region has the DNA TGTGCCAGCAGTGAAGCGGGCTCCCCCAACTATGGCTACACCTTC. Translation gives CASSEAGSPNYGYTF.

V usage is TRBV7-2 and J usage is TRBJ2-2; 8 nucleotides match TRBD2. Germline CDR1 and CDR2: SGHTA and FQGNSA. The J segment lost 0 bases and the V segment lost 8 bases, leaving 11 bases of the junction unmatched. The CDR3 spans 17 residues. The DNA for the CDR3 is TGTGCCAGCCGTCCCAGGGGCGGGGGGACGAACACCGGGGAGCTGTTTTTT. Amino acids: CASRPRGGGTNTGELFF.

This clone has just one count. V and J are TRBV12-5 and TRBJ2-5; TRBD2 aligns across 12 bases. Germline lookup yields CDR1 LGHNT and CDR2 FRNRAP. The CDR3 has 15 amino acids. The junction had 7 bases not matched to a gene; V was cut back by 6 bases and J by 5 bases. CDR3 in amino acids: CASGLAGGRGETQYF. CDR3 DNA: TGTGCTAGTGGCCTAGCGGGGGGGCGAGGTGAGACCCAGTACTTC.

The chain recombines TRBV6-5 with TRBJ1-6; 7 bases align to TRBD1. V gave up 2 bases and J gave up 9 bases; unmatched junction bases: 7. This CDR3 has 15 amino acids. Germline CDR1 is MNHEY and CDR2 is SVGAGI. CDR3 sequence: CASSYEGALASPLHF. In DNA, the CDR3 is TGTGCCAGCAGTTACGAGGGGGCCCTCGCTTCACCCCTCCACTTT.

This chain links TRBV6-6 with TRBJ1-4; D gene ambiguous. Trimming shortened V by 6 bases and J by 3 bases, and 17 bases separated the two germline ends. The CDR3 contains 16 residues. The V gene's germline CDR1 is MNHNY and CDR2 SVGAGI (reference sequence). The CDR3 nucleotides read TGTGCCAGCAGCCCCGCCCGTAGAGCCCCTAATGAAAAACTGTTTTTT. Its translation is CASSPARRAPNEKLFF.

This chain connects TRBV5-1 to TRBJ2-3; D is ambiguous. This CDR3 contains 15 residues. V shed 1 base and J shed 0 bases, with 9 bases lying between them. Germline V gene lookup returns CDR1 SGHRS and CDR2 YFSETQ. The CDR3 sequence: CASSLQDTSTDTQYF. The CDR3 DNA follows: TGCGCCAGCAGCTTGCAGGATACTAGCACAGATACGCAGTATTTT.